The TCR beta chain described here comes from a study of T cells after yellow fever vaccination. Study-wide points: Within FACS-sorted repertoires, abundant clonotypes contaminating from the bulk population could be present. Reappearance after the booster was observed for most primary-vaccination clones (roughly 97% CD4, roughly 88% CD8).

V lost 1 base and J lost 9, with 10 bases in between. The CDR3 has 13 residues. Making TCR cDNA involved 5'RACE template switching, which added UMIs and a universal primer site. One entry per CDR3 protein results from TCRdb running MiXCR on the 5' RACE reads. Among about 360,000 distinct CDR3 sequences listed, more than 5.5% were seen once. This clonotype came up a few times. Its specificity is unknown. This specimen consisted of PBMCs, obtained 5 days after the yellow fever booster vaccination. The origin of this receptor is a man aged 25-40 years who received the YFV17D yellow fever vaccine. V gene TRBV12-3 or TRBV12-4 combines with J gene TRBJ2-1; D ambiguous. CDR3 in amino acids: CASSLGPPGEQFF. In nucleotides, the CDR3 is TGTGCCAGCAGTTTAGGGCCCCCCGGTGAGCAGTTCTTC.